A selection of T cell receptor beta chains follows, all from one sample in a study of blood T cell repertoires in COVID-19. Clones were sequenced by immunoSEQ multiplex PCR, and TCRdb holds only the in-frame ones, with some missing. The table shows 350,000 to 450,000 clones, with more than 70% occurring only once. Sequenced: peripheral blood. These TCRs come from a man aged 40-55 years with acute or convalescent COVID-19. Each CDR3 is given with its conserved first and last residue. A D gene is named only where the DNA matches it firmly. Some rows have no size entry. The others give once, few or many, or a class for an expanded clone.

j_call clone_size d_call v_call cdr3_aa cdr3_nt
TRBJ1-2 once NA TRBV2 CASCRDSDYGYTF TGTGCCAGCTGCCGGGACTCGGACTATGGCTACACCTTC
TRBJ2-2 few NA TRBV3-1/TRBV3-2 CASSTTGINTGELFF TGTGCCAGCAGCACTACAGGTATCAACACCGGGGAGCTGTTTTTT
TRBJ1-2 NA TRBD1 TRBV30 CAWSQGGTGSGYGYTF TGTGCCTGGAGTCAAGGGGGGACAGGGAGCGGCTATGGCTACACCTTC
TRBJ1-4 NA TRBD1 TRBV7-9 CASRRDRGFEKLFF TGTGCCAGCAGAAGGGACAGGGGATTCGAAAAACTGTTTTTT
TRBJ2-3 NA NA TRBV12-3/TRBV12-4 CASSSVDTDTQYF TGTGCCAGCAGTTCCGTAGACACAGATACGCAGTATTTT
TRBJ2-1 NA TRBD1 TRBV9 CASSVEGAHNNEQFF TGTGCCAGCAGCGTAGAGGGGGCGCATAACAATGAGCAGTTCTTC
TRBJ1-2 few NA TRBV6-4 CASSPRQDAMDGYTF TGTGCCAGCAGCCCTCGACAGGACGCGATGGATGGCTACACCTTC
TRBJ1-1 NA TRBD1 TRBV3-1/TRBV3-2 CASSPGQGGTEAFF TGTGCCAGCAGCCCGGGACAGGGAGGCACTGAAGCTTTCTTT
TRBJ2-7 NA NA TRBV2 CASKDSVYEQYF TGTGCCAGCAAAGACAGCGTCTACGAGCAGTACTTC
TRBJ2-2 NA TRBD2 TRBV27 CASSLLTSGSPGELFF TGTGCCAGCAGTTTACTTACTAGCGGGAGTCCCGGGGAGCTGTTTTTT